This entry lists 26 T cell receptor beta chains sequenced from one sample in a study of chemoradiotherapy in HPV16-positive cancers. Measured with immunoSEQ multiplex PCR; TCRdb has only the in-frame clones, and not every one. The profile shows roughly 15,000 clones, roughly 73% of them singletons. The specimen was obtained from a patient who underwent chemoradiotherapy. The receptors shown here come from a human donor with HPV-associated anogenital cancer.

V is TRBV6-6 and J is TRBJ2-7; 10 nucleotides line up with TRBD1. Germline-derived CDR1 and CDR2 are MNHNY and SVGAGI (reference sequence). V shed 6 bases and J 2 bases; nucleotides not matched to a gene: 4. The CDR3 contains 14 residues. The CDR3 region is CASSLTGGTYEQYF. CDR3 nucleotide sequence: TGTGCCAGCAGCCTGACAGGGGGCACCTACGAGCAGTACTTC.

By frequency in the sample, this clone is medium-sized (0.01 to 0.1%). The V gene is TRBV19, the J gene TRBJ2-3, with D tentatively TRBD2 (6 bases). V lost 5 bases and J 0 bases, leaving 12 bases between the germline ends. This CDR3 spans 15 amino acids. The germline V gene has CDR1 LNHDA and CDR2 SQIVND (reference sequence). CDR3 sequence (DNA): TGTGCCAGTAGTGTCCCGGGGACTAGCACAGATACGCAGTATTTT. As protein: CASSVPGTSTDTQYF.

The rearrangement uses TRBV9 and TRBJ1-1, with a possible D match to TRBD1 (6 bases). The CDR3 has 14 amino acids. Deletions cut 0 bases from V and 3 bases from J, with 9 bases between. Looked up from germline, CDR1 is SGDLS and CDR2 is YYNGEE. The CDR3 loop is CASSVGAGDTEAFF. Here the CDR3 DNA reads TGTGCCAGCAGCGTAGGGGCAGGGGACACTGAAGCTTTCTTT.

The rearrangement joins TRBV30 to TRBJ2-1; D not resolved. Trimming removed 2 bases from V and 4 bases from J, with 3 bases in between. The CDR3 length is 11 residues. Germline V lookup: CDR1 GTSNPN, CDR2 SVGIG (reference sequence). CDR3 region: CAWSKYNEQFF. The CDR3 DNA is TGTGCCTGGAGTAAGTACAATGAGCAGTTCTTC. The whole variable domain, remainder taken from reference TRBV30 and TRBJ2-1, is SQTIHQWPATLVQPVGSPLSLECTVEGTSNPNLYWYRQAAGRGLQLLFYSVGIGQISSEVPQNLSASRPQDRQFILSSKKLLLSDSGFYLCAWSKYNEQFFGPGTRLTVL.

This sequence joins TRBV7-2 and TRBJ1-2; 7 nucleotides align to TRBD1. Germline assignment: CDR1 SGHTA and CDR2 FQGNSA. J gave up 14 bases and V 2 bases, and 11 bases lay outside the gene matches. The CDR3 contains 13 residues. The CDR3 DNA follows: TGTGCCAGCAGCTTAAATCGAGAGGCAGGGGGAACCTTC. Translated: CASSLNREAGGTF.

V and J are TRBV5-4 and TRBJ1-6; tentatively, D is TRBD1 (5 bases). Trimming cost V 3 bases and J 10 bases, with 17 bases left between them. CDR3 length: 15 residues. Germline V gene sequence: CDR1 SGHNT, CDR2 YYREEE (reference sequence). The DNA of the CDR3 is TGTGCCAGCAGCTCAACAGGAGGGAGTGTCTCACCCCTCCACTTT. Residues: CASSSTGGSVSPLHF.

CDR3 nucleotide sequence: TGTGCCAGCAGGTGGAGTGGGGCCCAAGAGACCCAGTACTTC. Protein: CASRWSGAQETQYF. V usage is TRBV28 and J usage is TRBJ2-5; possibly TRBD1 for D (5 bases). Germline assignment: CDR1 MDHEN and CDR2 SYDVKM. The CDR3 spans 14 residues. Trimming cost V 6 bases and J 1 base, with 12 bases left between them.

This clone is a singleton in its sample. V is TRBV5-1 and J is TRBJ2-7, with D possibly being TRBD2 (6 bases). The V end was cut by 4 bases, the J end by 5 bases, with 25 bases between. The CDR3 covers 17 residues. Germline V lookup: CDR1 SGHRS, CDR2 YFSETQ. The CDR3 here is CASSHFAHPGSQDEQYF. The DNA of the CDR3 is TGCGCCAGCAGCCATTTTGCCCACCCCGGGAGCCAAGACGAGCAGTACTTC.

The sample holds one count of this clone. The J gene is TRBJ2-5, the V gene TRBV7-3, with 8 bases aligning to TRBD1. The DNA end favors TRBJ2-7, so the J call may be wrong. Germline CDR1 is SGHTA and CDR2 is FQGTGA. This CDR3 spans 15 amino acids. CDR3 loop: CASSPSGTGTYEQYF. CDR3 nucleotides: TGTGCCAGCAGCCCTTCCGGGACAGGTACCTACGAGCAGTACTTC.

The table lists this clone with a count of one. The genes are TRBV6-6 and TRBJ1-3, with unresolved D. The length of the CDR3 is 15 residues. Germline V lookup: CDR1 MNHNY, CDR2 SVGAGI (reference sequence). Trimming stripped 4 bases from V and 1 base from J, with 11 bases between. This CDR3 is CASSSVDISGNTIYF. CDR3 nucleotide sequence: TGTGCCAGCAGTTCCGTAGACATTTCTGGAAACACCATATATTTT.

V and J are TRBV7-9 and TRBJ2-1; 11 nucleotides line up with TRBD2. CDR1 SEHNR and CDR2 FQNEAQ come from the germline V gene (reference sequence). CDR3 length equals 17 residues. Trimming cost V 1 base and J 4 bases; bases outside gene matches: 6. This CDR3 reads CASSLVLAGGFYNEQFF. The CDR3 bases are TGTGCCAGCAGCTTAGTCCTAGCGGGGGGTTTTTACAATGAGCAGTTCTTC.

The CDR3 DNA reads TGCAGCGTTGAGCCCCGGGTAGCGGGAGAACAAGAGACCCAGTACTTC. Its translation is CSVEPRVAGEQETQYF. This chain joins TRBV29-1 and TRBJ2-5, with 9 bases that match TRBD2. J gave up 2 bases and V 3 bases, and 10 bases lay outside the gene matches. Germline V CDR1 and CDR2: SQVTM, ANQGSEA. CDR3 length: 16 amino acids.

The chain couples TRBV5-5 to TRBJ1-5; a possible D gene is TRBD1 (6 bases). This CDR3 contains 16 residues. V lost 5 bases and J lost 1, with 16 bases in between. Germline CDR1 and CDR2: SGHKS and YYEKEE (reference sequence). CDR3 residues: CASSPVGGTSNQPQHF. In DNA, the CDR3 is TGTGCCAGCAGTCCGGTAGGGGGGACGAGCAATCAGCCCCAGCATTTT.

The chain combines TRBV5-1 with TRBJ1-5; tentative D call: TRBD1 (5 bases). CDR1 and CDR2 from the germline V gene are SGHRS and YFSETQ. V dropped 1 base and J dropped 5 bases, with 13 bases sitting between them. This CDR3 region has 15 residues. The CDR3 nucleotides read TGCGCCAGCAGCTTGACGGGGCACCTAGATCAGCCCCAGCATTTT. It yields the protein CASSLTGHLDQPQHF.

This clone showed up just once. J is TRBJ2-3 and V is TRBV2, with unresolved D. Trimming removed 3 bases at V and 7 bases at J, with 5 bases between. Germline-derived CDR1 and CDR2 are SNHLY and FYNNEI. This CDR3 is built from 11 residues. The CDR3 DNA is TGTGCCAGCAGTGAGTGGAATACGCAGTATTTT. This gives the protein CASSEWNTQYF. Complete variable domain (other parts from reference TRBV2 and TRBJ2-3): EPEVTQTPSHQVTQMGQEVILRCVPISNHLYFYWYRQILGQKVEFLVSFYNNEISEKSEIFDDQFSVERPDGSNFTLKIRSTKLEDSAMYFCASSEWNTQYFGPGTRLTVL.

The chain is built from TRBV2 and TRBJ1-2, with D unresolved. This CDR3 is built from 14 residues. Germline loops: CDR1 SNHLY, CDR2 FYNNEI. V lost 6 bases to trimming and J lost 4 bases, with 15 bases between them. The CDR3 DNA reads TGTGCCAGCAGGAGGGCCCCCGGAGGCTATGGCTACACCTTC. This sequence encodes CASRRAPGGYGYTF.

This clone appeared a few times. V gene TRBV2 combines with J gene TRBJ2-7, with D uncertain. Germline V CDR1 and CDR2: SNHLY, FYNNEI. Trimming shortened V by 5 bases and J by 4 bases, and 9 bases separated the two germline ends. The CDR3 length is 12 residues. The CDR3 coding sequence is TGTGCCAGCAGTCCTCAGGTATACGAGCAGTACTTC. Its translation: CASSPQVYEQYF.

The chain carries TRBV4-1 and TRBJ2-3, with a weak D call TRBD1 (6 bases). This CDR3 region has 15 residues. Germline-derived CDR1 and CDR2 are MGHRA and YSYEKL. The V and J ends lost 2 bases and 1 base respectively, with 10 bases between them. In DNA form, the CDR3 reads TGCGCCAGCAGCCAATCCAGGGGCGGCACAGATACGCAGTATTTT. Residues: CASSQSRGGTDTQYF.

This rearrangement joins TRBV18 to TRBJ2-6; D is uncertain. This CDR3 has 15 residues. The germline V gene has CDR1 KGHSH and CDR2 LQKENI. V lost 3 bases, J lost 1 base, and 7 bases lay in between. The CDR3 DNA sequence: TGTGCCAGCTCACCCCCTCTATCTGGGGCCAACGTCCTGACTTTC. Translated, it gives CASSPPLSGANVLTF.

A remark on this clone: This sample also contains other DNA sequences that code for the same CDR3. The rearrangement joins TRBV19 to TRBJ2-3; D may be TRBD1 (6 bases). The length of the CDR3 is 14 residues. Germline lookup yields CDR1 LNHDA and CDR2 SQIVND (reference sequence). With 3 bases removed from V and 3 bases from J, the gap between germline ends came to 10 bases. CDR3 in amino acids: CASSIQGSTDTQYF. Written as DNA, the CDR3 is TGTGCCAGTAGTATTCAGGGGTCGACAGATACGCAGTATTTT.

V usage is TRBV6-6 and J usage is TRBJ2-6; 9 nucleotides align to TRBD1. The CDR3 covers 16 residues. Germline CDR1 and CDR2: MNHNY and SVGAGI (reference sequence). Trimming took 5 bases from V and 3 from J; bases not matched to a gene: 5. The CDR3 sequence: CASSAQGALGANVLTF. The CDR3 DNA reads TGTGCCAGCAGTGCACAGGGGGCGCTTGGGGCCAACGTCCTGACTTTC.

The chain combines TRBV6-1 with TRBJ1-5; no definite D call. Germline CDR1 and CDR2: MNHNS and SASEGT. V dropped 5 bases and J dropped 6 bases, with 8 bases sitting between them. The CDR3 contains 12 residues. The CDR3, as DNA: TGTGCCAGCAGTCTGGAGGCTCAGCCCCAGCATTTT. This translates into CASSLEAQPQHF.

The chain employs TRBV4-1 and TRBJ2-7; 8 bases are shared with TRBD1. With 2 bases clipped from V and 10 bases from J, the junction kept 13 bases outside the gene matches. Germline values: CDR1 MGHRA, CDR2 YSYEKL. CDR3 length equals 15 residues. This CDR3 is CASSQTTLRQGTQYF. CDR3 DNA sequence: TGCGCCAGCAGCCAAACCACGCTCCGACAGGGGACACAGTACTTC.

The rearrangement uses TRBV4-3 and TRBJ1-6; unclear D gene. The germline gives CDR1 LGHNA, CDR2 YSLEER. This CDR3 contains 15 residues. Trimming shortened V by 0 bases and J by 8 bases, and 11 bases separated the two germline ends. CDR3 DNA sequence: TGCGCCAGCAGCCAAGAAGGCGGGGTGGATTCACCCCTCCACTTT. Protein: CASSQEGGVDSPLHF.

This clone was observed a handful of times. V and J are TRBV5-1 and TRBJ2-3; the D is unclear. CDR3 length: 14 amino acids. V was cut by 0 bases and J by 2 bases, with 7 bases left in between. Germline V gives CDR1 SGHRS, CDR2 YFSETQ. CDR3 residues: CASSLDSITDTQYF. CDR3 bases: TGCGCCAGCAGCTTGGACAGCATCACAGATACGCAGTATTTT.

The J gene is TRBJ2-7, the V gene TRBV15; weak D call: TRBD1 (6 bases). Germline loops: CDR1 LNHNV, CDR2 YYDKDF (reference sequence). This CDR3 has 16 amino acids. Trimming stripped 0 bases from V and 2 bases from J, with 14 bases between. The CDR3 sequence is CATSRDRDPGAYEQYF. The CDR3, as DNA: TGTGCCACCAGCAGAGATCGGGATCCAGGGGCCTACGAGCAGTACTTC. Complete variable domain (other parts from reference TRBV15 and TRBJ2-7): DAMVIQNPRYQVTQFGKPVTLSCSQTLNHNVMYWYQQKSSQAPKLLFHYYDKDFNNEADTPDNFQSRRPNTSFCFLDIRSPGLGDTAMYLCATSRDRDPGAYEQYFGPGTRLTVT.